A single sample is the source of the 14 T cell receptor beta chains below, sequenced in a study of regulatory T cells. The study, taken as a whole, reports: Hydrophobic residues at CDR3 positions 6 and 7 were enriched in conventional CD4+ T cells of CD3G-deficient patients.

Amplification used 52 TRBV primers and 13 TRBJ primers. TCRdb's copy holds only in-frame clones and misses some; the assay was immunoSEQ multiplex PCR. The sample shows tens of thousands of clones, 93% of them seen only once. No antigen is known for these receptors. Sequenced: conventional CD4+ T cells sorted from blood. The origin of the receptors is a child aged 2 to 10 with CD3G deficiency.

V is TRBV5-1 and J is TRBJ2-7; 9 bases agree with TRBD1. With V trimmed by 3 bases and J by 0 bases, 4 bases remained unmatched. This CDR3 spans 15 amino acids. The germline CDR1 and CDR2 sequences are SGHRS and YFSETQ. The CDR3: CASSWGTGNSYEQYF. DNA for the CDR3: TGCGCCAGCAGCTGGGGGACAGGGAACTCCTACGAGCAGTACTTC.

The chain carries TRBV5-1 and TRBJ1-4; D is perhaps TRBD1 (6 bases). From germline, CDR1 is SGHRS and CDR2 YFSETQ. The CDR3 is 15 amino acids. V dropped 2 bases and J dropped 6 bases, with 14 bases sitting between them. The CDR3 DNA reads as TGCGCCAGCAGCTTCAGGGGAGGCCCAGATGAAAAACTGTTTTTT. Its translation is CASSFRGGPDEKLFF.

The chain recombines TRBV19 with TRBJ2-7; TRBD2 aligns across 13 bases. The junction had 7 bases not matched to a gene; V was cut back by 5 bases and J by 6 bases. There are 15 residues in the CDR3. Germline-derived CDR1 and CDR2 are LNHDA and SQIVND (reference sequence). In DNA, the CDR3 is TGTGCCAGTAGTTCCGGACTAGCGGGAGAATCCGAGCAGTACTTC. This sequence encodes CASSSGLAGESEQYF.

This chain joins TRBV28 and TRBJ1-3; no clear D. The V end was cut by 7 bases, the J end by 5 bases, with 9 bases between. CDR3 length equals 12 residues. CDR1 is MDHEN, CDR2 SYDVKM, per germline. In DNA, the CDR3 is TGTGCCAGCATGAATGCTCGAAACACCATATATTTT. Its protein product is CASMNARNTIYF.

The chain employs TRBV6-6 and TRBJ1-2; weak D call: TRBD1 (6 bases). The germline gives CDR1 MNHNY, CDR2 SVGAGI (reference sequence). Trimming took 6 bases from V and 8 from J, leaving 22 bases between them. The CDR3 covers 15 residues. CDR3 bases: TGTGCCAGCAGCAACGTAGGACAGACCGGGGGGGGCTACACCTTC. Its translation is CASSNVGQTGGGYTF.

To note about this clone: The sample contains more than one DNA sequence encoding this CDR3. This sequence joins TRBV6-1 and TRBJ2-1; 13 bases agree with TRBD2. The germline V gene encodes CDR1 MNHNS and CDR2 SASEGT. V lost 2 bases, J lost 7 bases, and 2 bases stayed unmatched. CDR3 length equals 15 residues. The CDR3 is CASSERTSGSNEQFF. CDR3 bases: TGTGCCAGCAGTGAAAGGACTAGCGGGAGTAATGAGCAGTTCTTC.

The J gene is TRBJ1-4, the V gene TRBV6-1, with TRBD1 identical over 7 bases. Trimming at V came to 7 bases and at J to 8 bases, leaving 10 bases not matched to a gene. The CDR3 has 14 amino acids. Germline lookup yields CDR1 MNHNS and CDR2 SASEGT. This CDR3 is CASNIDRDGEKLFF. CDR3 sequence (DNA): TGTGCCAGCAATATCGACAGGGACGGGGAAAAACTGTTTTTT.

The rearrangement links TRBV10-3 to TRBJ2-7, with unresolved D. The CDR3 is 13 residues long. V lost 0 bases, J lost 3 bases, and 6 bases lay in between. From germline, CDR1 is ENHRY and CDR2 SYGVKD. CDR3 amino acids: CAISESPLYEQYF. The CDR3 nucleotides read TGTGCCATCAGTGAGTCCCCTCTCTACGAGCAGTACTTC.

This clone is a singleton in its sample. V usage is TRBV28 and J usage is TRBJ2-2; D is possibly TRBD1 (6 bases). This CDR3 has 14 amino acids. V lost 5 bases and J 4 bases, leaving 11 bases between the germline ends. Germline CDR1 is MDHEN and CDR2 is SYDVKM. CDR3 amino acids: CASSRGTTTGELFF. CDR3 nucleotide sequence: TGTGCCAGCAGTCGTGGGACAACCACCGGGGAGCTGTTTTTT.

The J gene is TRBJ2-3, the V gene TRBV28, with 8 positions matching TRBD1. Trimming removed 5 bases from V and 2 bases from J; junction bases left unmatched: 9. The CDR3 contains 16 residues. CDR1 is MDHEN and CDR2 is SYDVKM in the germline V gene. Here the CDR3 reads CASSPGTGAPTDTQYF. The CDR3, as DNA: TGTGCCAGCAGTCCCGGGACAGGAGCCCCCACAGATACGCAGTATTTT. Complete variable domain (other parts from reference TRBV28 and TRBJ2-3): DVKVTQSSRYLVKRTGEKVFLECVQDMDHENMFWYRQDPGLGLRLIYFSYDVKMKEKGDIPEGYSVSREKKERFSLILESASTNQTSMYLCASSPGTGAPTDTQYFGPGTRLTVL.

V gene TRBV28 combines with J gene TRBJ1-2; D is undetermined. CDR1 and CDR2 (germline): MDHEN, SYDVKM. V lost 5 bases and J lost 4, with 11 bases in between. CDR3 length: 13 residues. The CDR3 is CASSPRLGYGYTF. Here the CDR3 DNA reads TGTGCCAGCAGTCCGAGGCTCGGCTATGGCTACACCTTC.

J is TRBJ2-7 and V is TRBV28; D might be TRBD1 (6 bases). The CDR3 has 15 amino acids. Looked up from germline, CDR1 is MDHEN and CDR2 is SYDVKM. Trimming took off 1 base at V and 5 bases at J, with 15 bases between the two ends. The CDR3 DNA sequence: TGTGCCAGCAGTTTATCAGGGGTTTCGGGCGACGAGCAGTACTTC. The encoded protein is CASSLSGVSGDEQYF.

The chain carries TRBV28 and TRBJ2-7; 10 bases agree with TRBD2. There are 16 residues in the CDR3. J lost 6 bases, V lost 6 bases, and 14 bases had no gene match. From germline, CDR1 is MDHEN and CDR2 SYDVKM. The CDR3 protein is CASSLPALAGVGEQYF. In DNA form, the CDR3 reads TGTGCCAGCAGCTTGCCCGCGCTAGCGGGAGTGGGCGAGCAGTACTTC.

The chain has TRBV6-1 and TRBJ2-7, with D maybe TRBD2 (5 bases). V lost 6 bases and J lost 0, with 9 bases in between. The CDR3 loop spans 13 amino acids. CDR1 and CDR2 (germline): MNHNS, SASEGT. CDR3 nucleotides: TGTGCCAGCAGGGCGCGGGTCTCCTACGAGCAGTACTTC. Protein: CASRARVSYEQYF.